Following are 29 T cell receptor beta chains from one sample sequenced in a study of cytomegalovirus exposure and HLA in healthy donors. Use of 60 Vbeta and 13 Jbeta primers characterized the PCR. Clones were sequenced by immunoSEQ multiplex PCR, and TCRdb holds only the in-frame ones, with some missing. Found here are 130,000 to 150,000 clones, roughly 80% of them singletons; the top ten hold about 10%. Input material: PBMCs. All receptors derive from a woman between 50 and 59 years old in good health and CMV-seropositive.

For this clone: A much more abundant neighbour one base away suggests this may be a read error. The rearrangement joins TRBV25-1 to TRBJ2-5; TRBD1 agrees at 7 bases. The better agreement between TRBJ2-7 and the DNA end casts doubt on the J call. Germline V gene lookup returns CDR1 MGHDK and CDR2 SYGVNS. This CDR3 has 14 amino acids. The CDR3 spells CVSSYGTASYEQYF. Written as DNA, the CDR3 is TGTGTCAGCAGTTATGGGACAGCGTCCTACGAGCAGTACTTC.

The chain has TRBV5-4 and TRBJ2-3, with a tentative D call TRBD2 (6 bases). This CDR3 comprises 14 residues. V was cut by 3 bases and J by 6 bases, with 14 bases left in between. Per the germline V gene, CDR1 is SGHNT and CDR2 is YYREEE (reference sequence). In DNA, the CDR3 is TGTGCCAGCAGCTCCTCTGGGGGGTCCGATACGCAGTATTTT. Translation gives CASSSSGGSDTQYF.

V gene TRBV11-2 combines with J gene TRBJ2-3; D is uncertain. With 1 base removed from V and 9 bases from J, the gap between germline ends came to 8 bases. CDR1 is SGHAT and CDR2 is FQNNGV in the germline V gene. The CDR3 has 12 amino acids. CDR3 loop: CASSLGAVTQYF. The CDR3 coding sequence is TGTGCCAGCAGCTTAGGTGCAGTCACGCAGTATTTT.

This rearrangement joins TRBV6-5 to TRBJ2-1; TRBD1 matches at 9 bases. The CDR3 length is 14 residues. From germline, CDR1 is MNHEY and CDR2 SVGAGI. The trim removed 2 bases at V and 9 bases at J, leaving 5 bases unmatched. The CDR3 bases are TGTGCCAGCAGTTACGGGACAGGGAGGTTTGAGCAGTTCTTC. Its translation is CASSYGTGRFEQFF.

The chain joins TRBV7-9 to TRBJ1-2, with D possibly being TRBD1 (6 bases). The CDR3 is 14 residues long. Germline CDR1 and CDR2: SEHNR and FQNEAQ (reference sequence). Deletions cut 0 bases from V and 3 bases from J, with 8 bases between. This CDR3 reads CASSLAHRDYGYTF. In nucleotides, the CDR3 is TGTGCCAGCAGCTTAGCGCACAGGGACTATGGCTACACCTTC.

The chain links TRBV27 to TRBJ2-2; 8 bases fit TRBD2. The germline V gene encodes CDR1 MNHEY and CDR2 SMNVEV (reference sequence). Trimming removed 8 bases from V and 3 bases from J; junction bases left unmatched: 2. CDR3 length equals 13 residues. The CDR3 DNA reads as TGTGCCAGCTCGGGGGGGCACACCGGGGAGCTGTTTTTT. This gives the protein CASSGGHTGELFF.

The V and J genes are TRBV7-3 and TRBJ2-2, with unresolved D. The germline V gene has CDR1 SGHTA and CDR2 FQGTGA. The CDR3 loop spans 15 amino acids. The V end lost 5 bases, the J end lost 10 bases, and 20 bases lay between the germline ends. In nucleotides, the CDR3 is TGTGCCAGCAGCCCAAACCCAGCCCCCCAGGAGGAGCTGTTTTTT. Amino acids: CASSPNPAPQEELFF.

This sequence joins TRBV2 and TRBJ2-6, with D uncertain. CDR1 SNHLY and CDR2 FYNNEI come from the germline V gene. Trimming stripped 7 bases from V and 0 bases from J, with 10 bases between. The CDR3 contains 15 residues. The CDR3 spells CASNDFFSGANVLTF. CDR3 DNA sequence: TGTGCCAGCAATGATTTCTTCTCTGGGGCCAACGTCCTGACTTTC.

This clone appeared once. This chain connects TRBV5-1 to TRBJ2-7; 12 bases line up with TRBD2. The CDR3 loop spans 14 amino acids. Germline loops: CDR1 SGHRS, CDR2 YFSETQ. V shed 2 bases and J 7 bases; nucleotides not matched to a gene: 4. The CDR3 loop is CASSLPSGGEEQYF. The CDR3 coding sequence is TGCGCCAGCAGCTTACCTAGCGGGGGGGAAGAGCAGTACTTC. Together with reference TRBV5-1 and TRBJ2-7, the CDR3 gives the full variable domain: KAGVTQTPRYLIKTRGQQVTLSCSPISGHRSVSWYQQTPGQGLQFLFEYFSETQRNKGNFPGRFSGRQFSNSRSEMNVSTLELGDSALYLCASSLPSGGEEQYFGPGTRLTVT.

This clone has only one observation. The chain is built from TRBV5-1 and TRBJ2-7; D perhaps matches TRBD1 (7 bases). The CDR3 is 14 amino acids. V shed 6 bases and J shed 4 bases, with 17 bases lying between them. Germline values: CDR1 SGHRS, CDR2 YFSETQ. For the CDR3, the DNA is TGCGCCAGCAACACAGGGGACTCCCTATACGAGCAGTACTTC. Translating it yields CASNTGDSLYEQYF. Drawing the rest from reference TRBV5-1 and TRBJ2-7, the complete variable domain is KAGVTQTPRYLIKTRGQQVTLSCSPISGHRSVSWYQQTPGQGLQFLFEYFSETQRNKGNFPGRFSGRQFSNSRSEMNVSTLELGDSALYLCASNTGDSLYEQYFGPGTRLTVT.

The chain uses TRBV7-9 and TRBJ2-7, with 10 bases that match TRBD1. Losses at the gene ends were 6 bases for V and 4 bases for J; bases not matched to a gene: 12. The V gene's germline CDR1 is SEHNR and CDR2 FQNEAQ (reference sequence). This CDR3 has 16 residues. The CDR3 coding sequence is TGTGCCAGCAGTCCCCTACCGGGACAGGGGTCTTACGAGCAGTACTTC. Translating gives CASSPLPGQGSYEQYF. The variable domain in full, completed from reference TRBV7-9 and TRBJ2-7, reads DTGVSQNPRHKITKRGQNVTFRCDPISEHNRLYWYRQTLGQGPEFLTYFQNEAQLEKSRLLSDRFSAERPKGSFSTLEIQRTEQGDSAMYLCASSPLPGQGSYEQYFGPGTRLTVT.

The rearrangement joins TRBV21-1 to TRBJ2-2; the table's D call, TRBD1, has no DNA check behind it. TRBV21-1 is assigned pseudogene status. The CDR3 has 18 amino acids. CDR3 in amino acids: CASSSLDRGLWNTGELFF. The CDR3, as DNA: TGTGCCAGCAGCTCATTAGACAGGGGGCTCTGGAACACCGGGGAGCTGTTTTTT.

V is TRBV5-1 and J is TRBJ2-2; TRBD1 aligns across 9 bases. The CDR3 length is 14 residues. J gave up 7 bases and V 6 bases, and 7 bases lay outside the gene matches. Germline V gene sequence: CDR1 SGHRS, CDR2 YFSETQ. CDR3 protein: CASNLDRGVGELFF. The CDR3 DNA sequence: TGCGCCAGCAACCTGGACAGGGGCGTCGGGGAGCTGTTTTTT.

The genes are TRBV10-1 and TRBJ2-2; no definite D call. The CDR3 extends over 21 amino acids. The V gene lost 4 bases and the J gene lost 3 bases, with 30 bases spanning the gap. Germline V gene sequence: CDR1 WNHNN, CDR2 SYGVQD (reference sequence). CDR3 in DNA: TGCGCCAGCAGTGCCCTCCCCAGACTGGATAGAGATAGTTGGGACACCGGGGAGCTGTTTTTT. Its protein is CASSALPRLDRDSWDTGELFF.

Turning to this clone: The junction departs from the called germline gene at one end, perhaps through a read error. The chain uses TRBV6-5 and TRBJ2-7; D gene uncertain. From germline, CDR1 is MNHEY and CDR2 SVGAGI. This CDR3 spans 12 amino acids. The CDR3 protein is CASTDAVNEQCF. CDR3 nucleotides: TGTGCCAGCACCGATGCGGTCAACGAGCAGTGCTTC.

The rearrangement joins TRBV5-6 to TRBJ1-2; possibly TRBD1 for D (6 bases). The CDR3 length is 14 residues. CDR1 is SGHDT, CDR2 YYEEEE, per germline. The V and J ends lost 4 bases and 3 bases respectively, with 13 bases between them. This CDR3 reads CASSRDTNYYGYTF. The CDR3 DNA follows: TGTGCCAGCAGCCGGGACACAAACTACTATGGCTACACCTTC.

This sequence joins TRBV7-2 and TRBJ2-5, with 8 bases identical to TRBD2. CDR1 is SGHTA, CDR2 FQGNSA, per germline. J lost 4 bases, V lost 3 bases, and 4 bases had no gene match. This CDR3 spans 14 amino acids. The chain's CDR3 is CASSFTSGLETQYF. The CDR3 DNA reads TGTGCCAGCAGCTTTACTAGCGGTTTAGAGACCCAGTACTTC.

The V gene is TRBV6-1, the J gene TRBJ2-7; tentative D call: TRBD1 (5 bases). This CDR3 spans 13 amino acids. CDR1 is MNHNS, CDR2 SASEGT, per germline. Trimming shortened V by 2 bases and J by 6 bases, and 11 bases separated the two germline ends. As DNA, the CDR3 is TGTGCCAGCAGTGAAATAAGGGGAAGCGAGCAGTACTTC. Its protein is CASSEIRGSEQYF.

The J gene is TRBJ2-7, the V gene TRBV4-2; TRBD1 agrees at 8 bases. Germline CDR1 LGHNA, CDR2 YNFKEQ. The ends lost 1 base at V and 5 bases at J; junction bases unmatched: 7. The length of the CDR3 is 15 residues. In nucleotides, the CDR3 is TGTGCCAGCAGCCAAGGGTTCGGACAGGGTCACGAGCAGTACTTC. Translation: CASSQGFGQGHEQYF.

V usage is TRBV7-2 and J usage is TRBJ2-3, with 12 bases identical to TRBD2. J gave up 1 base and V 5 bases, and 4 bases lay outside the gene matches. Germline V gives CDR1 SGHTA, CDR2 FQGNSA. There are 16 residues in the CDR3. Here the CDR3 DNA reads TGTGCCAGCAGCGCAAGACTAGCGGGGGGCACAGATACGCAGTATTTT. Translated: CASSARLAGGTDTQYF.

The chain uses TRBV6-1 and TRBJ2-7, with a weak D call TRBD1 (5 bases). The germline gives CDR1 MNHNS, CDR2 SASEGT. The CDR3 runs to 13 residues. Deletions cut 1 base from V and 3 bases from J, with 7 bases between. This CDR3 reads CASSEGGYYEQYF. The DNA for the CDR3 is TGTGCCAGCAGTGAAGGGGGCTACTACGAGCAGTACTTC.

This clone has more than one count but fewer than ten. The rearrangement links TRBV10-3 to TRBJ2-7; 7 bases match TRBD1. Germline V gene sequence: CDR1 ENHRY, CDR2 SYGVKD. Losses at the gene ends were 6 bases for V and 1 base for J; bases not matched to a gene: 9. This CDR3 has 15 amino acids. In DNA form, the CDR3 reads TGTGCCATCAGGCCACAGGGGCTCTCTTCCTACGAGCAGTACTTC. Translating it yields CAIRPQGLSSYEQYF.

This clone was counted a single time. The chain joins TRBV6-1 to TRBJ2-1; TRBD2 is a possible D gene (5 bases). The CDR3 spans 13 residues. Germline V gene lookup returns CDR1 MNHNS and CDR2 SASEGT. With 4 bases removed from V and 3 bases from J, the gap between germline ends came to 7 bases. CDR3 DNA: TGTGCCAGCAGTGCGACTAACTACAATGAGCAGTTCTTC. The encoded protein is CASSATNYNEQFF.

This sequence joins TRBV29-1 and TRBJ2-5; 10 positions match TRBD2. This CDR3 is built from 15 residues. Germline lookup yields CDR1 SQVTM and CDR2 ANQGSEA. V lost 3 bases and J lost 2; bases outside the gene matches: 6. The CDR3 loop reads CSVDGTAGGQETQYF. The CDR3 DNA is TGCAGCGTTGATGGTACAGCGGGGGGGCAAGAGACCCAGTACTTC.

The CDR3 bases are TGTGCCAGCAGCCCCCAAGGGGGCATCTACGAGCAGTACTTC. Encoded protein: CASSPQGGIYEQYF. The chain joins TRBV7-9 to TRBJ2-7; 7 bases fit TRBD1. The CDR3 runs to 14 residues. Germline CDR1 SEHNR, CDR2 FQNEAQ (reference sequence). The trim removed 5 bases at V and 3 bases at J, leaving 7 bases unmatched.

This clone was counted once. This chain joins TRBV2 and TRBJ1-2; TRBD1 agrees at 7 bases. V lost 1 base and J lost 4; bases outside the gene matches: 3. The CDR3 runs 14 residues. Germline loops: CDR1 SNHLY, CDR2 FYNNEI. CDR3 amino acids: CASSEEGQLYGYTF. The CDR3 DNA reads TGTGCCAGCAGTGAAGAGGGACAGCTCTATGGCTACACCTTC. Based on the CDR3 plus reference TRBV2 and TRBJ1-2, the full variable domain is EPEVTQTPSHQVTQMGQEVILRCVPISNHLYFYWYRQILGQKVEFLVSFYNNEISEKSEIFDDQFSVERPDGSNFTLKIRSTKLEDSAMYFCASSEEGQLYGYTFGSGTRLTVV.

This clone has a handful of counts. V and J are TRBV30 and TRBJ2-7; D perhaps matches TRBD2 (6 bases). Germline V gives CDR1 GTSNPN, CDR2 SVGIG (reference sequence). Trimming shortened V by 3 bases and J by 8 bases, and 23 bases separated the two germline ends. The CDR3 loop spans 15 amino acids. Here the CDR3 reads CAWSRLGVSQTQQYF. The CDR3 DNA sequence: TGTGCCTGGAGCCGACTAGGGGTTTCCCAGACACAGCAGTACTTC.

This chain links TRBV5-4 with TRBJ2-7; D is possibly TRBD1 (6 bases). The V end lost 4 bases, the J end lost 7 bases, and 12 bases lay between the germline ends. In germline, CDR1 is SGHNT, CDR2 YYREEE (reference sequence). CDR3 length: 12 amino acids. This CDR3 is CASSMDSFEQYF. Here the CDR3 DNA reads TGTGCCAGCAGCATGGACAGTTTTGAGCAGTACTTC.

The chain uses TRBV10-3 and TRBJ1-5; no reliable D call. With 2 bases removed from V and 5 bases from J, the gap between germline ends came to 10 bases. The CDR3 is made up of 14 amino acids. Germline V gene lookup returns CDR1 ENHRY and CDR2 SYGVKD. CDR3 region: CAISEEGLYQPQHF. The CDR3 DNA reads TGTGCCATCAGTGAGGAGGGTCTCTATCAGCCCCAGCATTTT.